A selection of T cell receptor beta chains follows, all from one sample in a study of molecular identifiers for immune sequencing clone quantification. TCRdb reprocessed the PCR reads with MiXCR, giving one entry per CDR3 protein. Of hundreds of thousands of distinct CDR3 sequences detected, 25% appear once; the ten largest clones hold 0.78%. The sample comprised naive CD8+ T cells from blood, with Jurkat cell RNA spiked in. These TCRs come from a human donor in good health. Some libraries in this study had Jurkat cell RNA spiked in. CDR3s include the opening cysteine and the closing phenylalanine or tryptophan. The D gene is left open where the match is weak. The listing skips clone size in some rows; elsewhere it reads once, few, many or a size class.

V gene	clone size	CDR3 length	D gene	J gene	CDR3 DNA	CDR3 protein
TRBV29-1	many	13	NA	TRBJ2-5	TGCAGCGTTGAAGAGTCCAGACAAGAGACCCAGTACTTC	CSVEESRQETQYF
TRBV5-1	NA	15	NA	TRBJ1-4	TGCGCCAGCAGCTTGTCAAGGGGCGAAAATGAAAAACTGGTTTTT	CASSLSRGENEKLVF
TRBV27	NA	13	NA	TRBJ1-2	TGTGCCAGCAGTTTGGGTCACAGCTATGGCTACACCTTC	CASSLGHSYGYTF
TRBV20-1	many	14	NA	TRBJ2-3	TGCAGTGCTAGACTCTCCGGGAGTACAGATACGCAGTATTTT	CSARLSGSTDTQYF
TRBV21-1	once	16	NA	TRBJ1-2	TGTGCCAGCAGCAAAGCCGTCGTCAGAGCTAACTATGGCTACACCTTC	CASSKAVVRANYGYTF
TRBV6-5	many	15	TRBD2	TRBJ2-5	TGTGCCAGCAGTTACGGCGGGAGGGGATTGGAGACCCAGTACTTC	CASSYGGRGLETQYF
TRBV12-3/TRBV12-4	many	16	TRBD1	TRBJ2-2	TGTGCCAGCAGTTCTTTGACAGGGTTAAATCCCGGGGAGCTGTTTTTT	CASSSLTGLNPGELFF
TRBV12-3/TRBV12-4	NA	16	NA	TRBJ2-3	TGTGCCAGCAGTTTGAGGGGGGGCGGGTTCACAGATACGCAGTATTTT	CASSLRGGGFTDTQYF
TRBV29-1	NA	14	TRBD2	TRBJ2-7	TGCAGCGTTGAAGGTAGCGGGAGCTCCTACGAGCAGTCCTTC	CSVEGSGSSYEQSF
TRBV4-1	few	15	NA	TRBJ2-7	TGCGCCAGCAGTCCGAGCGAGGGCCTGCGTTACGAGCAGTACTTC	CASSPSEGLRYEQYF
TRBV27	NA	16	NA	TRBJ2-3	TGTGCCAGCAGTTCCATCGGGGACTCCTCCACAGATACGCAGTATTTT	CASSSIGDSSTDTQYF
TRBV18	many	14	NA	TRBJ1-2	TGTGCCAGCTCACTGCCAGGGGAGAGCTATGGCTACACCTTC	CASSLPGESYGYTF
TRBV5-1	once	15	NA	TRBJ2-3	TGCGCCAGCAGCTACGAATTAACTTGCACAGATACGCAGTATTTT	CASSYELTCTDTQYF
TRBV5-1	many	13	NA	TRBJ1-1	TGCGCCAGCAGCGCAACAGGGTACACTGAAGCTTTCTTT	CASSATGYTEAFF
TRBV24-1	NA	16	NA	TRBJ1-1	TGTGCCACCAGTACTATTAGGGGGGGCCTGAACACTGGAGCTTTCTTT	CATSTIRGGLNTGAFF
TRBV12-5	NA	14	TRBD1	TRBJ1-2	TGTGCTAGTGGTTTGGCCGGGACAGTCTATGGCTACACCTTC	CASGLAGTVYGYTF
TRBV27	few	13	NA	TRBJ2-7	TGTGCCAGCAGTTTTTATGGGATGGACGAGCAGTACTTC	CASSFYGMDEQYF
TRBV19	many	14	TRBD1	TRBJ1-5	TGTGCCACAACGGGGACAGGGGCTAATCAGCCCCAGCATTTT	CATTGTGANQPQHF
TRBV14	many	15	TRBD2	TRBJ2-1	TGTGCCAGCACCCAAGGGACTAGCTCTAGAAATGAGCAGTTCTTC	CASTQGTSSRNEQFF
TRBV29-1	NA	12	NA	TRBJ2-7	TGCAGCGCCAAGACAAATGCCTACGAGCAGTACTTC	CSAKTNAYEQYF
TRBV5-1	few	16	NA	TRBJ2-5	TGCGCCAGCAGCCTGTTGACAGGTATGGGCCAAGAGACCCAGTACTTC	CASSLLTGMGQETQYF
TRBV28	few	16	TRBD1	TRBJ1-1	TGTGCCTCCCAAAAGGACAGGGGGTCCATGAACACTGAAGCTTTCTTT	CASQKDRGSMNTEAFF
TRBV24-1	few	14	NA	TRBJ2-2	TGTGCCACCAGTGAGCGCGGTGACACCGGGGAGCTGTTTTTT	CATSERGDTGELFF
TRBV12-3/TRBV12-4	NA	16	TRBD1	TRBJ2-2	TGTGCCAGCACCGGCCCGGGACAGGGGGCGTATGGGGAGCTGTTTTTT	CASTGPGQGAYGELFF
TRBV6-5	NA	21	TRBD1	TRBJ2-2	TGTGCCAGCAGTTCTAGGCTAAGGGGACAGGGAATTCAGTTGAACACCAGGGAGCTGTTTTTT	CASSSRLRGQGIQLNTRELFF
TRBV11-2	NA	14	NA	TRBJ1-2	TGTGCCAGCAGTATCAGGACAGATAACTATGGCTACACCTTC	CASSIRTDNYGYTF
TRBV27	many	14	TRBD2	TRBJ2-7	TGTGCCAGCAGGCAGGGCGGGAGCTCCTACGAGCAGTACTTC	CASRQGGSSYEQYF
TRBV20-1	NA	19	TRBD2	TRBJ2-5	TGCAGTGCTAGAGGTTTTGGGCTAAGGAATAGCGGGATCCAAGGGACCCAGTACTTC	CSARGFGLRNSGIQGTQYF
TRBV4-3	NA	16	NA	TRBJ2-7	TGCGCCAGCAGCCAAGATAGGGCCGGGATCTGCTACGAGCAGTACTTC	CASSQDRAGICYEQYF